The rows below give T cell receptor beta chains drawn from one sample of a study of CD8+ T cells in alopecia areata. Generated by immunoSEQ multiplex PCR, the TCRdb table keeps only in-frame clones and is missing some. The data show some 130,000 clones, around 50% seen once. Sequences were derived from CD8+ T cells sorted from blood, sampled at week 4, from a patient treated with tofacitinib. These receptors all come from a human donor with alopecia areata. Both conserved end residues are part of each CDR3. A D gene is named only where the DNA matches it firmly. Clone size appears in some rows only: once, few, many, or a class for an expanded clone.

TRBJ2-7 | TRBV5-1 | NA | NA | TGCGCCAGCAGCTTGGCCAGGGGCAACGAGCAGTACTTC | CASSLARGNEQYF
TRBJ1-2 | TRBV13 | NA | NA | TGTGCCAGCAGCTTGGAATCTGGACCCTATAGAGGCTACACCTTC | CASSLESGPYRGYTF
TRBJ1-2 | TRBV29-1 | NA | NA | TGCAGCGTTGAAGAGGACGGCGTTTATGGCTACACCTTC | CSVEEDGVYGYTF
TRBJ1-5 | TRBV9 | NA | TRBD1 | TGTGCCAGCAGCGTAGAAGGGGGCCAGCCCCAGCATTTT | CASSVEGGQPQHF
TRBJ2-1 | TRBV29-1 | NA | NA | TGCAGCGTTGTTCCCCTGAAGGAGCAGTTCTTC | CSVVPLKEQFF
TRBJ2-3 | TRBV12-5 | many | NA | TGTGCTAGTGGTTTGTTGGAGACAGCAGATACGCAGTATTTT | CASGLLETADTQYF
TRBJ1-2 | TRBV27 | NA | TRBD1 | TGTGCCAGCAGTCCGAGTGCGGACAGGGTTGGCTACACCTTC | CASSPSADRVGYTF
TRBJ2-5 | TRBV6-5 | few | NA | TGTGCCAGCAGTTACACCCCAGAAGGAGAGACCCAGTACTTC | CASSYTPEGETQYF
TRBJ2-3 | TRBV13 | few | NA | TGTGCCAGCAGTAGTGTGTTGGCAGATACGCAGTATTTT | CASSSVLADTQYF
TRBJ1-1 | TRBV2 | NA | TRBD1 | TGTGCCAATAGCCTGGGACAGGGGATGAACACTGAAGCTTTCTTT | CANSLGQGMNTEAFF
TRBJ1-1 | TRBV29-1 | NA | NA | TGCAGCGCCGTGACACAGAACACTGAAGCTTTCTTT | CSAVTQNTEAFF
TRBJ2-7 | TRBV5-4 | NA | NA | TGTGCCAGCAGCTTGACCCCCAAGACCTACGAGCAGTACTTC | CASSLTPKTYEQYF
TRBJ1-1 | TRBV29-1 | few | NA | TGCAGCGTTGAAGAAAACAGACCTGAAGCTTTCTTT | CSVEENRPEAFF
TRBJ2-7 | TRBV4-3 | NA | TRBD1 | TGCGCCAGCAGCGCCCTACAGGGGGCCTACGAGCAGTACTTC | CASSALQGAYEQYF
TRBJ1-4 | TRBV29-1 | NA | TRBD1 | TGCAGCGTTGAAGATCCGCAGGGGGCTGAGGAAAAACTGTTTTTT | CSVEDPQGAEEKLFF
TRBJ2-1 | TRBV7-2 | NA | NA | TGTGCCAGCAGGGGTTCCCTTTACAATGAGCAGTTCTTC | CASRGSLYNEQFF